This TCR beta chain was sequenced during a study of monozygotic twins with inflammatory bowel disease. The total RNA came straight from whole blood, and T cells were not sorted beforehand. CDR3 length: 14 amino acids. Germline V gene lookup returns CDR1 SGHRS and CDR2 YFSETQ. Overall study findings and caveats: IBD patients share fewer clonotypes with other people than healthy twins do, especially with disease activity. The authors could not tell different T cell subtypes apart.

cDNA was produced in eight separate reactions per sample. One entry per CDR3 protein, without DNA, is what TCRdb gives after re-calling the 5' RACE reads. The ten most abundant clones cover less than 2.5% of a sample with around 410,000 distinct CDR3 sequences. Details on this clonotype: The antigen is undetermined.

The rearrangement joins TRBV5-1 to TRBJ1-1. The clonotype comes from a human donor with ulcerative colitis or Crohn's disease, or a healthy co-twin of an affected twin (not recorded which). Input material: blood. CDR3 protein: CASSSRTENTEAFF.